This T cell receptor (beta chain) appears in the sequencing data of a study of graft-versus-host responses after intestinal transplantation. The overall study: Induction using anti-thymocyte globulin, followed by tacrolimus and steroids for around 3 years, was given to all recipients.

Germline V lookup: CDR1 MNHNY, CDR2 SVGAGI (reference sequence). The CDR3 consists of 11 residues. V gave up 4 bases and J gave up 6 bases, with 3 bases separating them. Overall study findings and caveats: GvH clone levels peaked in circulation, and this peak was associated with early post-transplant HvG declines.

The method was immunoSEQ multiplex PCR; TCRdb's version includes in-frame clones alone and lacks a portion of them. The sample lists approximately 8,300 clones, about a quarter occurring once. Responders (roughly 200,000, CFSE-labeled) were co-plated with roughly 200,000 irradiated, violet-dye-labeled stimulators. Proliferating CFSE-low CD3+CD4+ and CD3+CD8+ responders were sorted after the reaction. The chain carries TRBV6-6 and TRBJ2-2, with D hard to call. The TCR was taken from a human patient who was an organ donor for intestinal transplantation. The sample consisted of alloreactive CD8+ T cells from a mixed lymphocyte reaction culture, taken before transplantation. Noted subset: CFSE-low proliferating T cells sorted from roughly 6-day pre-transplant mixed lymphocyte reaction (GvH or HvG direction). In nucleotides, the CDR3 is TGTGCCAGCAGTTCGGCCGGGGAGCTGTTTTTT. Its translation is CASSSAGELFF.